The 24 T cell receptor beta chains listed next were all sequenced from one sample in a study of blood T cell repertoires in COVID-19. Profiled with immunoSEQ multiplex PCR; TCRdb holds only in-frame clones, not every one. In the table there are 250,000 to 300,000 clones, about nine tenths of which are singletons. Sequencing was performed on peripheral blood. Every receptor here comes from a woman aged 25 to 45 with COVID-19, enrolled during active disease.

Regarding this clone: This CDR3 is also generated by other DNA sequences in the sample. This rearrangement joins TRBV5-1 to TRBJ2-7; the match to TRBD1 covers 9 bases. J was trimmed by 2 bases and V by 4 bases; bases with no gene match: 4. The germline gives CDR1 SGHRS, CDR2 YFSETQ. This CDR3 comprises 14 residues. CDR3 DNA: TGCGCCAGCAGCCCGGGACAGGGAGCCTACGAGCAGTACTTC. Translating gives CASSPGQGAYEQYF. The full variable domain, rest sourced from reference TRBV5-1 and TRBJ2-7, is KAGVTQTPRYLIKTRGQQVTLSCSPISGHRSVSWYQQTPGQGLQFLFEYFSETQRNKGNFPGRFSGRQFSNSRSEMNVSTLELGDSALYLCASSPGQGAYEQYFGPGTRLTVT.

This chain joins TRBV2 and TRBJ2-1, with D perhaps TRBD2 (5 bases). Trimming shortened V by 4 bases and J by 5 bases, and 12 bases separated the two germline ends. The CDR3 is made up of 14 amino acids. Germline CDR1 reads SNHLY; CDR2 reads FYNNEI. The CDR3 region has the DNA TGTGCCAGCAGTGCTGCTAGCCGGGACAATGAGCAGTTCTTC. Its translation: CASSAASRDNEQFF.

Notes on this clone: This specimen includes other DNA sequences encoding the same CDR3. The chain is built from TRBV7-2 and TRBJ1-2, with D perhaps matching TRBD1 (6 bases). V was trimmed by 2 bases and J by 2 bases, leaving 6 bases between them. CDR1 and CDR2 (germline): SGHTA, FQGNSA. The CDR3 sequence is 13 residues long. The CDR3 region has the DNA TGTGCCAGCAGCTTAAGGGGGAACTATGGCTACACCTTC. Translation gives CASSLRGNYGYTF.

The V gene is TRBV5-1, the J gene TRBJ2-1, with 10 bases identical to TRBD2. The CDR3 runs to 18 residues. V dropped 0 bases and J dropped 8; count of bases not matched to a gene: 14. The V gene's germline CDR1 is SGHRS and CDR2 YFSETQ. The DNA of the CDR3 is TGCGCCAGCAGCTTGGTGCCCCTCCTAGCGGGAGAAAGCGATGAGCAGTTCTTC. Translating it yields CASSLVPLLAGESDEQFF.

The V and J genes are TRBV7-9 and TRBJ2-3; 8 bases map to TRBD2. J was trimmed by 4 bases and V by 1 base; bases with no gene match: 1. The CDR3 covers 14 residues. Germline V CDR1 and CDR2: SEHNR, FQNEAQ (reference sequence). The CDR3 loop reads CASSLGGRSDTQYF. The CDR3 DNA reads as TGTGCCAGCAGCTTAGGCGGGAGGTCAGATACGCAGTATTTT.

The rearrangement links TRBV13 to TRBJ2-1; the match to TRBD2 covers 13 bases. Unmatched junction bases numbered 3, after V lost 5 bases and J lost 2 bases. Germline V gene sequence: CDR1 PRHDT, CDR2 FYEKMQ (reference sequence). The CDR3 totals 16 residues. CDR3 amino acids: CASSPGLAGAYNEQFF. The CDR3 DNA reads as TGTGCCAGCAGCCCCGGACTAGCGGGGGCCTACAATGAGCAGTTCTTC. Complete variable domain (other parts from reference TRBV13 and TRBJ2-1): AAGVIQSPRHLIKEKRETATLKCYPIPRHDTVYWYQQGPGQDPQFLISFYEKMQSDKGSIPDRFSAQQFSDYHSELNMSSLELGDSALYFCASSPGLAGAYNEQFFGPGTRLTVL.

The gene calls are TRBV3-1 (or the pseudogene TRBV3-2) and TRBJ2-2; 13 nucleotides match TRBD2. The V gene's germline CDR1 is LGHDT and CDR2 YNNKEL (reference sequence). This CDR3 has 19 amino acids. V shed 4 bases and J 0 bases; nucleotides not matched to a gene: 8. The DNA of the CDR3 is TGTGCCAGCAGCCCATCCGGGACTAGCGGGACCGCGAACACCGGGGAGCTGTTTTTT. Its translation: CASSPSGTSGTANTGELFF.

Here the CDR3 reads CATSDAAGGHLYEQFF. The CDR3 DNA follows: TGTGCCACCAGTGATGCAGCGGGAGGGCACTTGTATGAGCAGTTCTTC. The chain carries TRBV24-1 and TRBJ2-1, with TRBD2 matching over 10 bases. The CDR3 loop spans 16 amino acids. Germline V gene data show CDR1 as KGHDR and CDR2 as SFDVKD. Trimming cost V 3 bases and J 8 bases; bases outside gene matches: 9.

V gene TRBV3-1 (or the pseudogene TRBV3-2) combines with J gene TRBJ2-7; unclear D gene. Germline lookup yields CDR1 LGHDT and CDR2 YNNKEL (reference sequence). V was pared by 1 base and J by 6 bases, with 7 bases between. This CDR3 has 12 residues. In DNA form, the CDR3 reads TGTGCCAGCAGCCAAGGTCTGAGCGAGCAGTACTTC. It encodes CASSQGLSEQYF.

V and J are TRBV11-2 and TRBJ1-5; D is possibly TRBD1 (5 bases). Trimming shortened V by 5 bases and J by 6 bases, and 17 bases separated the two germline ends. The CDR3 totals 15 residues. Germline CDR1 reads SGHAT; CDR2 reads FQNNGV. The CDR3 DNA follows: TGTGCCAGCAGCGTCTTTGACAGCCTAAGTCAGCCCCAGCATTTT. It translates to CASSVFDSLSQPQHF.

The chain joins TRBV5-4 to TRBJ2-7; 8 bases fit TRBD1. V lost 3 bases to trimming and J lost 2 bases; unmatched junction nucleotides: 10. Germline V gives CDR1 SGHNT, CDR2 YYREEE (reference sequence). This CDR3 spans 16 amino acids. CDR3: CASSSLGTGLPYEQYF. CDR3 sequence (DNA): TGTGCCAGCAGCTCCTTAGGGACAGGACTACCCTACGAGCAGTACTTC.

V usage is TRBV7-2 and J usage is TRBJ1-2; 9 bases line up with TRBD1. The CDR3 runs 14 residues. Germline CDR1 is SGHTA and CDR2 is FQGNSA. Trimming cost V 4 bases and J 2 bases; bases outside gene matches: 2. CDR3 residues: CASSSGQGNYGYTF. CDR3 DNA sequence: TGTGCCAGCAGCTCCGGACAGGGGAACTATGGCTACACCTTC.

This clone was recorded once. The CDR3 loop is CASSVGQDRVQPQHF. The CDR3 DNA follows: TGTGCCAGCAGTGTGGGACAGGACAGAGTTCAGCCCCAGCATTTT. The gene calls are TRBV6-6 and TRBJ1-5; the match to TRBD1 covers 8 bases. There are 15 residues in the CDR3. Germline trimming cut 5 bases from V and 6 bases from J; bases unmatched to any gene: 9. The V gene's germline CDR1 is MNHNY and CDR2 SVGAGI (reference sequence).

V usage is TRBV7-9 and J usage is TRBJ2-5; the match to TRBD2 covers 7 bases. The CDR3 has 16 residues. The junction had 14 bases not matched to a gene; V was cut back by 5 bases and J by 5 bases. Germline V gene sequence: CDR1 SEHNR, CDR2 FQNEAQ (reference sequence). The CDR3 DNA follows: TGTGCCAGCAGCCCTCCCCGTTGGGAGGGTAAGGAGACCCAGTACTTC. This sequence encodes CASSPPRWEGKETQYF. Using reference TRBV7-9 and TRBJ2-5 for the parts outside the CDR3, the full variable domain is DTGVSQNPRHKITKRGQNVTFRCDPISEHNRLYWYRQTLGQGPEFLTYFQNEAQLEKSRLLSDRFSAERPKGSFSTLEIQRTEQGDSAMYLCASSPPRWEGKETQYFGPGTRLLVL.

This clone was detected a few times. The V gene is TRBV11-2, the J gene TRBJ2-7, with 14 bases lining up with TRBD2. The germline gives CDR1 SGHAT, CDR2 FQNNGV. The CDR3 consists of 15 residues. Unmatched junction bases numbered 4, after V lost 4 bases and J lost 5 bases. The CDR3 loop is CASSSTSGRAHEQYF. The DNA for the CDR3 is TGTGCCAGCAGCTCGACTAGCGGGAGGGCCCACGAGCAGTACTTC.

This clone was counted a few times. V usage is TRBV5-1 and J usage is TRBJ1-4; D uncertain. Per the germline V gene, CDR1 is SGHRS and CDR2 is YFSETQ. V lost 0 bases, J lost 2 bases, and 8 bases lay in between. The CDR3 is 15 residues long. The CDR3 DNA reads as TGCGCCAGCAGCTTGGATTGGCAGACTAATGAAAAACTGTTTTTT. Translating it yields CASSLDWQTNEKLFF.

This clone appeared once. The gene calls are TRBV19 and TRBJ2-7; 11 bases are shared with TRBD1. The CDR3 is 14 residues long. V gave up 3 bases and J gave up 6 bases; unmatched junction bases: 4. Germline CDR1 reads LNHDA; CDR2 reads SQIVND (reference sequence). In DNA form, the CDR3 reads TGTGCCAGTAGTATGGACAGGGGGCTCAGCGAGCAGTACTTC. It translates to CASSMDRGLSEQYF.

V and J are TRBV2 and TRBJ2-5; the match to TRBD2 covers 9 bases. The CDR3 is 15 residues long. V was clipped by 4 bases and J by 4 bases; unmatched bases: 7. Germline CDR1 SNHLY, CDR2 FYNNEI. The CDR3 here is CASSGPAGGRETQYF. The CDR3 DNA follows: TGTGCCAGCAGTGGTCCAGCGGGGGGTCGAGAGACCCAGTACTTC. The variable domain in full, completed from reference TRBV2 and TRBJ2-5, reads EPEVTQTPSHQVTQMGQEVILRCVPISNHLYFYWYRQILGQKVEFLVSFYNNEISEKSEIFDDQFSVERPDGSNFTLKIRSTKLEDSAMYFCASSGPAGGRETQYFGPGTRLLVL.

The chain combines TRBV9 with TRBJ2-1; TRBD2 matches at 10 bases. There are 15 residues in the CDR3. The trim removed 0 bases at V and 7 bases at J, leaving 4 bases unmatched. Per germline, CDR1 SGDLS and CDR2 YYNGEE. As DNA, the CDR3 is TGTGCCAGCAGCGTAGAGGCTAGCGGGAGTAATGAGCAGTTCTTC. It codes for CASSVEASGSNEQFF.

The sample holds one count of this clone. This chain's CDR3 is CASSPWTGDEQYF. The CDR3 DNA reads as TGTGCCAGCAGCCCCTGGACAGGGGACGAGCAGTACTTC. The chain combines TRBV5-4 with TRBJ2-7; 9 nucleotides align to TRBD1. The CDR3 spans 13 residues. Germline CDR1 and CDR2: SGHNT and YYREEE (reference sequence). Trimming took 4 bases from V and 5 from J; bases not matched to a gene: 4.

The V call is TRBV6-5, the J call TRBJ1-2; 10 bases line up with TRBD1. Germline CDR1 and CDR2: MNHEY and SVGAGI. With V trimmed by 4 bases and J by 8 bases, 1 base remained unmatched. The CDR3 runs to 12 residues. The DNA of the CDR3 is TGTGCCAGCAGTTCGACAGGGGGCGGCTACACCTTC. It is translated as CASSSTGGGYTF.

This clone was found once. The rearrangement uses TRBV7-9 and TRBJ2-1, with TRBD2 identical over 8 bases. V gave up 6 bases and J gave up 1 base; unmatched junction bases: 11. This CDR3 has 17 residues. Germline values: CDR1 SEHNR, CDR2 FQNEAQ (reference sequence). The DNA for the CDR3 is TGTGCCAGCAGTTCCCACCCGACTAGCGAGTCCTACAATGAGCAGTTCTTC. Protein: CASSSHPTSESYNEQFF.

The chain recombines TRBV18 with TRBJ2-7, with D perhaps matching TRBD1 (6 bases). V shed 2 bases and J shed 7 bases, with 15 bases lying between them. The germline CDR1 and CDR2 sequences are KGHSH and LQKENI. The length of the CDR3 is 14 residues. The CDR3, as DNA: TGTGCCAGCTCACCAAGGGACAAACCGGCGGAGCAGTACTTC. This translates into CASSPRDKPAEQYF.

The genes are TRBV28 and TRBJ2-1, with D possibly matching TRBD1 (5 bases). This CDR3 has 15 amino acids. Germline lookup yields CDR1 MDHEN and CDR2 SYDVKM. Trimming took 3 bases from V and 5 from J, leaving 14 bases between them. The CDR3 loop is CASSFAGWANNEQFF. CDR3 bases: TGTGCCAGCAGTTTCGCAGGGTGGGCTAACAATGAGCAGTTCTTC.